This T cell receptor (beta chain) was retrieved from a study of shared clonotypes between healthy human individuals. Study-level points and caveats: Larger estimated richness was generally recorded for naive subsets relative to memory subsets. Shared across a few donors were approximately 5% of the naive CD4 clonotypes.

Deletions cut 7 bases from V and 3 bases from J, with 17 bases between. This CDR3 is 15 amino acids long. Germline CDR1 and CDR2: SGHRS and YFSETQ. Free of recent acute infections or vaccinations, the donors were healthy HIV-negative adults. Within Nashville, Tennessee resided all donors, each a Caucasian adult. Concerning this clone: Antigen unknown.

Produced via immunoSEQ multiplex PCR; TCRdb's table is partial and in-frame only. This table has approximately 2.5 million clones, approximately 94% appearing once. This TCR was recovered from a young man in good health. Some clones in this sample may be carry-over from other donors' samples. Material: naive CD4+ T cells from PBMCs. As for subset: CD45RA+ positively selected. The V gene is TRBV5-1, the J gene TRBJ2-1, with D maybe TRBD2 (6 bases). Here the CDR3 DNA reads TGCGCCAGCTCCCTGGATCCGGGGGTCTACAATGAGCAGTTCTTC. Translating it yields CASSLDPGVYNEQFF.